This is a list of T cell receptor beta chains from one sample in a study of OX40 agonist ivuxolimab in advanced cancers. TCRdb keeps only in-frame clones here, not all; method: immunoSEQ multiplex PCR. The table has roughly 60,000 clones, 85% to 90% seen once. Sequences were derived from CD4+ or CD8+ T cells sorted from blood, sampled in a trial of the OX40 agonist ivuxolimab. The receptors come from an adult with an advanced solid tumor such as melanoma, head and neck, liver or kidney cancer. Both conserved end residues are part of each CDR3. D genes are given only for firm matches. Clone size is not always given. Where it is, it says once, few, many or a class for expanded clones.

>NA|NA|TRBJ2-5|TRBV4-1|15
CASSQRRGPQETQYF
TGCGCCAGCAGCCAACGAAGAGGCCCACAAGAGACCCAGTACTTC
>TRBD1|NA|TRBJ2-7|TRBV4-1|15
CASSTRTGQSYEQYF
TGCGCCAGCAGCACCCGGACAGGCCAAAGCTACGAGCAGTACTTC
>TRBD1|NA|TRBJ2-5|TRBV29-1|18
CSVEGTGILEAPQETQYF
TGCAGCGTTGAGGGGACAGGTATACTGGAGGCCCCCCAAGAGACCCAGTACTTC
>TRBD1|NA|TRBJ1-1|TRBV27|14
CASNRGGFHTEAFF
TGTGCCAGCAACAGGGGTGGGTTCCACACTGAAGCTTTCTTT
>NA|NA|TRBJ2-7|TRBV11-2|12
CASSLGLYEQYF
TGTGCCAGCAGCCTGGGACTTTACGAGCAGTACTTC
>NA|NA|TRBJ2-2|TRBV7-9|16
CASSLGEKLGPGELFF
TGTGCCAGCAGCTTAGGGGAAAAATTGGGCCCCGGGGAGCTGTTTTTT
>NA|NA|TRBJ1-1|TRBV7-6|14
CASSLALEGTEAFF
TGTGCCAGCAGCTTAGCGCTTGAGGGCACTGAAGCTTTCTTT
>NA|NA|TRBJ2-7|TRBV5-4|15
CASSSEASLAYEQYF
TGTGCCAGCAGCTCTGAGGCAAGCCTGGCCTACGAGCAGTACTTC
>TRBD1|once|TRBJ2-2|TRBV11-2|14
CASSSTGDTGELFF
TGTGCCAGCAGCTCCACAGGGGACACCGGGGAGCTGTTTTTT
>NA|NA|TRBJ1-1|TRBV27|13
CASSFPARSAAFF
TGTGCCAGCAGTTTCCCTGCTCGGTCCGCAGCTTTCTTT
>TRBD1|NA|TRBJ2-1|TRBV27|15
CASSLTGGYYNEQFF
TGTGCCAGCAGTTTGACAGGGGGCTACTACAATGAGCAGTTCTTC
>NA|once|TRBJ1-5|TRBV27|15
CASSFAAYSNQPQHF
TGTGCCAGCAGTTTTGCAGCGTATAGCAATCAGCCCCAGCATTTT
>NA|NA|TRBJ2-7|TRBV7-9|12
CASSLSGSEQYF
TGTGCCAGCAGCTTAAGTGGGAGCGAGCAGTACTTC
>NA|NA|TRBJ2-7|TRBV7-8|15
CASSPGAHESVWQYF
TGTGCCAGCAGCCCAGGGGCGCACGAATCGGTCTGGCAGTACTTC
>TRBD2|NA|TRBJ2-6|TRBV7-9|17
CASSFSGAGSGANVLTF
TGTGCCAGCAGCTTCAGCGGGGCCGGCTCTGGGGCCAACGTCCTGACTTTC
>NA|NA|TRBJ1-1|TRBV21-1|14
CASSNCGGATEAFF
TGTGCCAGCAGCAATTGTGGGGGGGCGACTGAAGCTTTCTTT
>NA|NA|TRBJ1-4|TRBV19|13
CASSWVLWEKLFF
TGTGCCAGTAGCTGGGTTCTTTGGGAAAAACTGTTTTTT
>NA|once|TRBJ2-1|TRBV14|14
CASSPGGRYNEQFF
TGTGCCAGCAGCCCCGGGGGGCGGTACAATGAGCAGTTCTTC
>TRBD2|NA|TRBJ2-3|TRBV27|17
CASSKYRAGGSTDTQYF
TGTGCCAGCAGTAAATACAGGGCGGGAGGGAGCACAGATACGCAGTATTTT
>TRBD2|NA|TRBJ2-2|TRBV7-9|16
CASSPLLAGVTGELFF
TGTGCCAGCAGCCCATTACTAGCGGGAGTAACCGGGGAGCTGTTTTTT
>TRBD1|NA|TRBJ1-1|TRBV28|15
CASRQLTGGGTEAFF
TGTGCCAGCAGACAACTCACAGGGGGCGGCACTGAAGCTTTCTTT
>NA|NA|TRBJ2-7|TRBV6-5|15
CASSYLTGEGYEQYF
TGTGCCAGCAGTTACTTGACAGGGGAGGGCTACGAGCAGTACTTC
>NA|NA|TRBJ1-2|TRBV19|16
CASSIYMGFSNYGYTF
TGTGCCAGTAGTATCTACATGGGGTTCTCTAACTATGGCTACACCTTC
>NA|few|TRBJ1-1|TRBV27|13
CASSFGVSAEAFF
TGTGCCAGCAGTTTCGGGGTCTCGGCTGAAGCTTTCTTT
>NA|NA|TRBJ1-1|TRBV5-5|11
CASRDYVEAFF
TGTGCCAGCAGAGATTATGTTGAAGCTTTCTTT
>NA|NA|TRBJ1-2|TRBV27|13
CASSLLLGSGYTF
TGTGCCAGCAGTTTATTGCTTGGTTCGGGCTACACCTTC
>TRBD1|NA|TRBJ2-6|TRBV11-2|13
CASSLSGGNVLTF
TGTGCCAGCAGCTTATCAGGGGGCAACGTCCTGACTTTC
>TRBD2|NA|TRBJ2-1|TRBV4-1|14
CASSQTSGDNEQFF
TGCGCCAGCAGCCAAACTAGCGGAGACAATGAGCAGTTCTTC
>NA|NA|TRBJ2-4|TRBV27|15
CASRRGSWAKNIQYF
TGTGCCAGCAGAAGGGGTTCCTGGGCCAAAAACATTCAGTACTTC
>TRBD1|NA|TRBJ2-7|TRBV28|15
CASSLLGGPSYEQYF
TGTGCCAGCAGTTTATTAGGGGGCCCATCCTACGAGCAGTACTTC
>NA|NA|TRBJ1-2|TRBV28|12
CASSSPSYGYTF
TGTGCCAGCAGTTCTCCCTCGTATGGCTACACCTTC
>TRBD2|NA|TRBJ2-3|TRBV7-9|17
CASSLVGLAGEVDTQYF
TGTGCCAGCAGCTTAGTGGGACTAGCGGGAGAGGTAGATACGCAGTATTTT
>NA|NA|TRBJ2-1|TRBV6-5|15
CASSQPGPGHNEQFF
TGTGCCAGCAGCCAACCGGGACCGGGACACAATGAGCAGTTCTTC
>TRBD2|NA|TRBJ2-7|TRBV4-1|15
CASSQEGGSAYEQYF
TGCGCCAGCAGCCAAGAGGGGGGGAGCGCCTACGAGCAGTACTTC
>TRBD1|NA|TRBJ1-2|TRBV7-3|15
CASSPTPGGSRGYTF
TGTGCCAGCAGCCCCACCCCAGGGGGCTCTCGAGGCTACACCTTC
>TRBD2|NA|TRBJ2-1|TRBV25-1|13
CASLAGVGTEQFF
TGTGCCAGTCTAGCGGGAGTCGGCACTGAGCAGTTCTTC
>NA|NA|TRBJ1-3|TRBV5-1|16
CASSSMGRTSGNTIYF
TGCGCCAGCAGCTCGATGGGACGGACCTCTGGAAACACCATATATTTT
>TRBD1|NA|TRBJ2-7|TRBV28|15
CASSYNWDSSYEQYF
TGTGCCAGCAGTTACAACTGGGACAGCTCCTACGAGCAGTACTTC
>NA|NA|TRBJ2-6|TRBV19|14
CASSNTAGFDVLTF
TGTGCCAGTAGTAATACGGCAGGGTTTGACGTCCTGACTTTC
>TRBD2|NA|TRBJ2-5|TRBV2|15
CASRMLTSLEETQYF
TGTGCCAGCAGGATGTTGACTAGCTTGGAAGAGACCCAGTACTTC
>NA|NA|TRBJ1-4|TRBV7-9|16
CASSDTTTTGLEKLFF
TGTGCCAGCAGCGACACAACGACGACGGGTTTAGAAAAACTGTTTTTT
>NA|NA|TRBJ1-1|TRBV29-1|14
CSVAGSIMNTEAFF
TGCAGCGTTGCGGGCAGTATCATGAACACTGAAGCTTTCTTT
>NA|NA|TRBJ1-1|TRBV2|18
CASSGVPGPRPRDTEAFF
TGTGCCAGCAGTGGAGTCCCCGGGCCAAGACCTCGTGACACTGAAGCTTTCTTT
>NA|NA|TRBJ1-2|TRBV5-6|12
CASSSDDYGYTF
TGTGCCAGCAGCTCGGACGACTATGGCTACACCTTC
>NA|NA|TRBJ1-1|TRBV16|12
CASSHYNTEAFF
TGTGCCAGCAGCCACTATAACACTGAAGCTTTCTTT
>NA|NA|TRBJ1-2|TRBV27|14
CASSQWAGSYGYTF
TGTGCCAGCAGCCAGTGGGCAGGGAGCTATGGCTACACCTTC
>TRBD2|NA|TRBJ2-7|TRBV20-1|11
CSATASGSQYF
TGCAGTGCTACGGCTAGCGGGTCGCAGTACTTC
>TRBD1|NA|TRBJ2-1|TRBV10-1|12
CASRGDRGQQFF
TGCGCCAGCAGAGGGGACAGGGGGCAGCAGTTCTTC
>TRBD2|NA|TRBJ2-3|TRBV5-4|14
CASSLRGGDSRQYF
TGTGCCAGCAGCTTGAGGGGAGGGGACTCACGGCAGTATTTT
>TRBD1|NA|TRBJ2-7|TRBV5-1|16
CASSWGTGGMDYEQYF
TGCGCCAGCAGCTGGGGGACAGGGGGCATGGACTACGAGCAGTACTTC